These 17 T cell receptor beta chains were all obtained from the same sample, sequenced in a study of T cell repertoires in cytomegalovirus infection (dated by TCRdb to the late 2010s). For sequencing, an Illumina HiSeq 1500 was employed. The public reads were quality trimmed at Q25 with fastp and then assembled into clones with MiXCR by TCRdb, keeping productive beta chains. Each record represents a unique CDR3 protein, reported with the most common genes and DNA among its rows. This sample holds 200,000 to 300,000 distinct CDR3 sequences; around 6.2% were observed only once. The ten biggest clones cover roughly 6.5% of the sample. Source material: PBMCs. The receptor set was obtained from a human donor in good health (CMV status not recorded). Some clones in this sample may be carry-over from other donors' samples.

In this sample, this clonotype turned up a few times. The CDR3 region is CASTKSGNQPQHF. As DNA, the CDR3 is TGTGCCAGCACCAAGTCGGGGAATCAGCCCCAGCATTTT. V usage is TRBV7-2 and J usage is TRBJ1-5; D gene uncertain. Germline lookup yields CDR1 SGHTA and CDR2 FQGNSA. The CDR3 length is 13 residues. V was trimmed by 7 bases and J by 4 bases, leaving 11 bases between them.

This clonotype occurred many times. The chain combines TRBV7-8 with TRBJ2-3, with D perhaps matching TRBD1 (5 bases). The V end lost 1 base, the J end lost 4 bases, and 12 bases lay between the germline ends. The length of the CDR3 is 15 residues. CDR1 and CDR2 from the germline V gene are SGHVS and FQNEAQ. CDR3 nucleotide sequence: TGTGCCAGCAGCTTAGGGGGCGCGAAGGCAGATACGCAGTATTTT. Protein: CASSLGGAKADTQYF.

The rearrangement links TRBV29-1 to TRBJ2-1; possible D gene TRBD1, 5 bases. CDR1 SQVTM and CDR2 ANQGSEA come from the germline V gene. The germline V and J ends were trimmed by 6 bases and 2 bases, with 14 bases remaining between them. The CDR3 runs 14 residues. CDR3 amino acids: CSVTTEDTYNEQFF. DNA for the CDR3: TGCAGCGTCACGACTGAGGACACCTACAATGAGCAGTTCTTC.

The table lists this clonotype with many counts. In DNA form, the CDR3 reads TGTGCCAGCAGCTCTATCAGGGGATCTGCAGATACGCAGTATTTT. Protein product: CASSSIRGSADTQYF. V gene TRBV11-2 combines with J gene TRBJ2-3, with a possible D match to TRBD1 (6 bases). Trimming removed 4 bases at V and 4 bases at J, with 15 bases between. Germline assignment: CDR1 SGHAT and CDR2 FQNNGV. This CDR3 is 15 amino acids long.

This sequence joins TRBV4-1 and TRBJ1-6; tentative D call: TRBD1 (6 bases). Germline CDR1 reads MGHRA; CDR2 reads YSYEKL. The V end was cut by 0 bases, the J end by 4 bases, with 13 bases between. This CDR3 is 17 amino acids long. In nucleotides, the CDR3 is TGCGCCAGCAGCCAAGATCCCGGACAGACTTATAATTCACCCCTCCACTTT. Amino acid sequence: CASSQDPGQTYNSPLHF.

This clonotype was seen a few times. The chain links TRBV7-9 to TRBJ2-1, with D perhaps TRBD2 (5 bases). CDR3 length: 15 residues. V was shortened by 4 bases and J by 8 bases, with 18 bases between the two germline ends. The germline CDR1 and CDR2 sequences are SEHNR and FQNEAQ (reference sequence). This CDR3 is CASSSRGKQYDEQFF. The CDR3 bases are TGTGCCAGCAGCTCTCGGGGAAAACAATACGATGAGCAGTTCTTC.

In its sample, this clonotype was seen many times. J is TRBJ2-7 and V is TRBV12-3 or TRBV12-4; the match to TRBD2 covers 8 bases. V shed 8 bases and J 5 bases; nucleotides not matched to a gene: 8. The CDR3 is 13 residues long. In DNA form, the CDR3 reads TGTGCCAGCGGTCACCGGGGGGGGAACGAGCAGTACTTC. The encoded protein is CASGHRGGNEQYF.

This clonotype showed up many times. The genes are TRBV7-2 and TRBJ1-5; D ambiguous. This CDR3 comprises 13 residues. Germline V gene data show CDR1 as SGHTA and CDR2 as FQGNSA. V lost 6 bases, J lost 3 bases, and 9 bases lay in between. CDR3 sequence reads: CASREMNNQPQHF. CDR3 bases: TGTGCCAGCAGGGAAATGAACAATCAGCCCCAGCATTTT.

This clonotype was observed many times. The genes are TRBV12-3 or TRBV12-4 and TRBJ1-2; D might be TRBD1 (6 bases). The CDR3 is made up of 15 amino acids. Trimming took off 1 base at V and 4 bases at J, with 13 bases between the two ends. The CDR3 sequence is CASSLGQQGIYGYTF. The CDR3 bases are TGTGCCAGCAGTTTAGGCCAACAGGGAATCTATGGCTACACCTTC.

This clonotype was seen many times. The CDR3 region has the DNA TGTGCCAGCAGAGACGGGCCTGGGAAGTTCTTC. Translating gives CASRDGPGKFF. The chain has TRBV7-2 and TRBJ2-1; D ambiguous. Per the germline V gene, CDR1 is SGHTA and CDR2 is FQGNSA. With 6 bases removed from V and 14 bases from J, the gap between germline ends came to 14 bases. The CDR3 runs to 11 residues.

This rearrangement joins TRBV4-3 to TRBJ1-2; 7 nucleotides agree with TRBD1. V trimming: 4 bases; J trimming: 7 bases; junction bases outside the gene matches: 21. Germline CDR1 reads LGHNA; CDR2 reads YSLEER. The CDR3 sequence is 18 residues long. CDR3 sequence reads: CASSRGQGGGVRNGGYTF. DNA of the CDR3: TGCGCCAGCAGCCGAGGGCAGGGGGGGGGGGTGAGGAATGGTGGCTACACCTTC.

This clonotype has at least ten counts. The rearrangement uses TRBV6-4 and TRBJ2-2; unclear D gene. This CDR3 has 14 amino acids. The V end was cut by 6 bases, the J end by 2 bases, with 10 bases between. Germline CDR1 reads MRHNA; CDR2 reads SNTAGT. CDR3 in amino acids: CASSPRLNTGELFF. The CDR3 region has the DNA TGTGCCAGCAGCCCCAGACTCAACACCGGGGAGCTGTTTTTT.

This clonotype was recorded at least ten times. The chain employs TRBV12-3 or TRBV12-4 and TRBJ2-7; a weak D match, TRBD2 (6 bases). Deletions cut 8 bases from V and 6 bases from J, with 20 bases between. The CDR3 loop spans 14 amino acids. CDR3 DNA sequence: TGTGCCAGCGGTTGGATGGGCAGGGAGGCCGAGCAGTACTTC. Its protein product is CASGWMGREAEQYF.

This clonotype showed up many times. This sequence joins TRBV10-3 and TRBJ1-1, with D hard to call. CDR1 and CDR2 (germline): ENHRY, SYGVKD. With 6 bases removed from V and 1 base from J, the gap between germline ends came to 6 bases. This CDR3 contains 12 residues. CDR3 DNA: TGTGCCATCAGGCAACAGAACACTGAAGCTTTCTTT. Residues: CAIRQQNTEAFF.

This clonotype was counted ten times or more. The genes are TRBV7-2 and TRBJ1-1; possible D gene TRBD1, 5 bases. CDR1 SGHTA and CDR2 FQGNSA come from the germline V gene. The ends were cut back, 1 base at V and 4 bases at J, with 13 bases in the middle. This CDR3 is 15 amino acids long. The DNA for the CDR3 is TGTGCCAGCAGCTTAGGTGGGGCAGGGCTCACTGAAGCTTTCTTT. This sequence encodes CASSLGGAGLTEAFF.

This clonotype was seen ten or more times. The J gene is TRBJ2-6, the V gene TRBV7-2, with D hard to call. V dropped 2 bases and J dropped 3 bases, with 2 bases sitting between them. The CDR3 is 13 residues long. Germline-derived CDR1 and CDR2 are SGHTA and FQGNSA. CDR3 sequence: CASSLYGANVLTF. DNA for the CDR3: TGTGCCAGCAGCTTATATGGGGCCAACGTCCTGACTTTC.

This clonotype has a count of ten or more. The CDR3 DNA is TGTGCCAGCACCGTAGGACAGGACACTGAAGCTTTCTTT. Translating gives CASTVGQDTEAFF. This chain connects TRBV7-2 to TRBJ1-1, with 7 bases fitting TRBD1. Germline CDR1 is SGHTA and CDR2 is FQGNSA. The V gene end was trimmed by 7 bases and the J gene end by 3 bases; junction bases not matched to a gene: 5. This CDR3 is built from 13 residues.